This T cell receptor beta chain was observed in a study of T cells in Graves' hyperthyroidism and ophthalmopathy. Looked up from germline, CDR1 is LGHNT and CDR2 is FRNRAP. This CDR3 is built from 13 residues. Trimming cost V 3 bases and J 1 base, with 6 bases left between them. Researchers amplified the TCR beta CDR3 regions from RNA transcripts. HTBI primers were used for first-round RT-PCR of the TCR CDR3. TCRdb reprocessed the multiplex PCR reads via MiXCR and lists one record per CDR3 protein. The sample contains under 400,000 distinct CDR3 sequences, about a sixth of which appear only once. This clonotype has ten or more counts.

The receptor was isolated from a woman aged 40 to 55 with Graves' ophthalmopathy. The rearrangement links TRBV12-5 to TRBJ1-1; no definite D call. Sequenced input: blood. The CDR3 DNA is TGTGCTAGTGGTTTAAAGGGGAACACTGAAGCTTTCTTT. Amino acids: CASGLKGNTEAFF.